Listed below are T cell receptor beta chains from one sample, sequenced in a study of cytotoxic CD8 clonotypes in ibrutinib-treated CLL. Sequencing used immunoSEQ multiplex PCR; TCRdb keeps in-frame clones, though not all of them. This sample has tens of thousands of clones, with about 70% found just once. The source was PBMCs, collected at disease progression, from a patient treated with ibrutinib. These receptors were collected from a human donor with chronic lymphocytic leukemia. CDR3s include the opening cysteine and the closing phenylalanine or tryptophan. The D gene is left open where the match is weak. The listing skips clone size in some rows; elsewhere it reads once, few, many or a size class.

abundance,j_gene,v_gene,d_gene,CDR3nt,CDR3aa
NA,TRBJ2-2,TRBV6-1,NA,TGTGCCAGCACTCCCCAGGGGGGGGCCGGGGAGCTGTTTTTT,CASTPQGGAGELFF
NA,TRBJ2-5,TRBV6-6,TRBD2,TGTGCCAGCAGTAAAGGGACTAGCCAAGAGACCCAGTACTTC,CASSKGTSQETQYF
NA,TRBJ1-1,TRBV2,NA,TGTGCCAGCGGGAGCACAGGACGGAACACTGAAGCTTTCTTT,CASGSTGRNTEAFF
NA,TRBJ2-7,TRBV11-2,NA,TGTGCCAGCAGCTTAGCCCCACAGGGTACCTACGAGCAGTACTTC,CASSLAPQGTYEQYF
NA,TRBJ2-5,TRBV5-6,NA,TGTGCCAGCATCCAGGAGGGATCCGGAGAAGAGACCCAGTACTTC,CASIQEGSGEETQYF
few,TRBJ2-5,TRBV19,NA,TGTGCCAGTAGCCACGAGGAGACCCAGTACTTC,CASSHEETQYF
NA,TRBJ2-5,TRBV5-8,NA,TGTGCCAGCAGCTTGGCGGGGGGCCGCGAGACCCAGTACTTC,CASSLAGGRETQYF
NA,TRBJ2-7,TRBV29-1,NA,TGCAGCGTTGGCTCGAGGCGCTACGAGCAGTACTTC,CSVGSRRYEQYF
NA,TRBJ1-4,TRBV30,TRBD1,TGTGCCTGGAGTAAGACTCAGGGGGCTGGTGAAAAACTGTTTTTT,CAWSKTQGAGEKLFF
once,TRBJ1-1,TRBV18,NA,TGTGCCAGCTCACCACAGGGGTTGATGAACACTGAAGCTTTCTTT,CASSPQGLMNTEAFF
NA,TRBJ1-1,TRBV5-1,NA,TGCGCCAGCAGCTTGGATCAGGGGAAGGACACTGAAGCTTTCTTT,CASSLDQGKDTEAFF
NA,TRBJ1-2,TRBV27,NA,TGTGCCAGCACGAAAGGGTTGAACTATGGCTACACCTTC,CASTKGLNYGYTF
NA,TRBJ1-6,TRBV5-1,TRBD1,TGCGCCAGCAGCAACCGGGACAGTGGGGAGAATTCACCCCTCCACTTT,CASSNRDSGENSPLHF
NA,TRBJ2-1,TRBV9,NA,TGTGCCAGCAGCGTAGGTAGGGTTGGCTCCTACAATGAGCAGTTCTTC,CASSVGRVGSYNEQFF
NA,TRBJ1-4,TRBV6-6,NA,TGTGCCAGCAGTCCCCCAGTAGGGGAAAAACTGTTTTTT,CASSPPVGEKLFF
NA,TRBJ2-7,TRBV27,TRBD2,TGTGCCAGCAGTTTCGGCGAGCGGGGGGCCTACGAGCAGTACTTC,CASSFGERGAYEQYF
NA,TRBJ2-3,TRBV7-9,NA,TGTGCCAGCAGCTTACAACTAGCAGATACGCAGTATTTT,CASSLQLADTQYF
NA,TRBJ2-5,TRBV5-1,NA,TGCGCCAGCAGCACACGCCCCGGGCCAGAGACCCAGTACTTC,CASSTRPGPETQYF
once,TRBJ2-5,TRBV5-1,TRBD2,TGCGCCAGCGGCGGGCTAGCGGGGGGGCCGTTACAAGAGACCCAGTACTTC,CASGGLAGGPLQETQYF
once,TRBJ2-3,TRBV29-1,NA,TGCAGCGTTGGGGCAGATACGCAGTATTTT,CSVGADTQYF
NA,TRBJ2-1,TRBV14,TRBD2,TGTGCCAGCAGTCTCCTAGCGGGAGACTACAATGAGCAGTTCTTC,CASSLLAGDYNEQFF
NA,TRBJ2-2,TRBV9,NA,TGTGCCAGCAGCGCAGTAGGGGGGAACACCGGGGAGCTGTTTTTT,CASSAVGGNTGELFF
NA,TRBJ2-1,TRBV29-1,TRBD2,TGCAGCACCGGGGGGACTGGGGCGATAATGCAGTTCTTC,CSTGGTGAIMQFF
NA,TRBJ2-1,TRBV4-1,NA,TGCGCCAGCAGCCAACTTGTAGAGGGGAGCTCCTACAATGAGCAGTTCTTC,CASSQLVEGSSYNEQFF
NA,TRBJ2-2,TRBV7-9,NA,TGTGCCAGCAGCCGACCCGCCGGGACACCAAACACCGGGGAGCTGTTTTTT,CASSRPAGTPNTGELFF
NA,TRBJ2-1,TRBV14,TRBD2,TGTGCCAGCAGCCAAGCCCTAGCGGGGGTTAGTGTGTTCTTC,CASSQALAGVSVFF
NA,TRBJ2-7,TRBV4-1,TRBD1,TGCGCCAGCAGCCAAGGTCAACAGGGGAGATCGTACGAGCAGTACTTC,CASSQGQQGRSYEQYF
NA,TRBJ2-7,TRBV9,TRBD2,TGTGCCAGCAGCGTAGGCGGGAGCGCCTACGAGCAGTACTTC,CASSVGGSAYEQYF
few,TRBJ1-1,TRBV20-1,NA,TGCAGTGCTAGACGGGGTGAAGCTTTCTTT,CSARRGEAFF
NA,TRBJ2-5,TRBV19,NA,TGTGCCAGTAGTGCCGGGGGCGCGGGAGAGACCCAGTACTTC,CASSAGGAGETQYF
NA,TRBJ2-2,TRBV6-1,NA,TGTGCCTGCTCTCCCGCCGGGGAGCTGTTTTTT,CACSPAGELFF
NA,TRBJ1-2,TRBV14,NA,TGTGCCAGCAGCCCCTCAAGCTCATATGGCTACACCTTC,CASSPSSSYGYTF
NA,TRBJ2-3,TRBV5-1,NA,TGCGCCAGCAGCGAAGGACAGCCTCTCACAGATACGCAGTATTTT,CASSEGQPLTDTQYF
NA,TRBJ1-2,TRBV10-3,TRBD1,TGTGCCATCAACCCCGGGACAGGAAGCGTATGGTCCTATGGCTACACCTTC,CAINPGTGSVWSYGYTF
NA,TRBJ2-3,TRBV6-5,NA,TGTGCCAGCAGCGCTACAGATACGCAGTATTTT,CASSATDTQYF
NA,TRBJ2-5,TRBV7-9,NA,TGTGCCAGCAGACCCGGCTCGATGGAGACCCAGTACTTC,CASRPGSMETQYF
NA,TRBJ2-3,TRBV5-1,TRBD2,TGCGCCAGCAGCTGGGGGACTAGCGGGAGGTCAGCAGATACGCAGTATTTT,CASSWGTSGRSADTQYF
medium-sized,TRBJ2-3,TRBV28,NA,TGTGCCAGCGCAAGGCAGTTCCCTTATAGCACAGATACGCAGTATTTT,CASARQFPYSTDTQYF
NA,TRBJ2-7,TRBV2,NA,TGTGCCAGCAGTGTAGAGGGCCCGGATTCCGAGCAGTACTTC,CASSVEGPDSEQYF
few,TRBJ2-7,TRBV4-2,TRBD2,TGTGCCAGCAGCCCTCGACTAGCGGGAGAGACCTACGAGCAGTACTTC,CASSPRLAGETYEQYF
NA,TRBJ1-1,TRBV30,NA,TGTGCCTCAGGGTTGAACACTGAAGCTTTCTTT,CASGLNTEAFF
NA,TRBJ1-1,TRBV27,NA,TGTGCCAGCAGTTTAACCCCCCGGAACACTGAAGCTTTCTTT,CASSLTPRNTEAFF
NA,TRBJ1-5,TRBV5-8,NA,TGTGCCAGCAGCCCGGGGGTCAGTGGCAATCAGCCCCAGCATTTT,CASSPGVSGNQPQHF
NA,TRBJ2-3,TRBV25-1,NA,TGTGCCAGCAGTGATCCAGCGCTGTACACAGATACGCAGTATTTT,CASSDPALYTDTQYF
few,TRBJ2-1,TRBV4-1,TRBD2,TGCGCCAGCAGCCGTAGCGGGGAGACCAATGAGCAGTTCTTC,CASSRSGETNEQFF
NA,TRBJ2-7,TRBV19,TRBD1,TGTGCCAGTGGGGGACAGCTGTCCTACGAGCAGTACTTC,CASGGQLSYEQYF
NA,TRBJ1-1,TRBV29-1,NA,TGCAGCGCCCGAAGCCTGAAGGGGATGAGGACTGAAGCTTTCTTT,CSARSLKGMRTEAFF